The 30 T cell receptor beta chains reported below all come from one sample, sequenced in a study of T-cell reconstitution after alpha-beta-depleted transplantation in children. As it was prepared, the TCRbeta library received unique molecular identifiers. Each CDR3 protein gets one entry after TCRdb re-called the PCR reads with MiXCR. The sample has about 500,000 distinct CDR3 sequences; approximately 32% are singletons. Here the sequenced sample was PBMCs from the stem cell graft donor, taken from the stem cell graft. Source of these receptors: a human donor who donated a stem cell graft to a child with aplastic anemia.

The rearrangement joins TRBV5-4 to TRBJ2-1; 7 bases fit TRBD2. V lost 4 bases to trimming and J lost 4 bases; unmatched junction nucleotides: 8. The CDR3 spans 15 residues. Germline lookup yields CDR1 SGHNT and CDR2 YYREEE (reference sequence). The CDR3 sequence is CASSPPGRDYNEQFF. The CDR3 DNA reads TGTGCCAGCAGCCCCCCAGGGAGGGATTACAATGAGCAGTTCTTC.

The chain has TRBV4-2 and TRBJ2-4; a possible D gene is TRBD1 (5 bases). Germline lookup yields CDR1 LGHNA and CDR2 YNFKEQ. The CDR3 contains 14 residues. Trimming left V 1 base short and J 3 bases short, with 7 bases between. The chain's CDR3 is CASSQVDSKNIQYF. The CDR3, as DNA: TGTGCCAGCAGCCAAGTAGACAGCAAAAACATTCAGTACTTC.

This clonotype appeared a few times. The rearrangement joins TRBV15 to TRBJ2-5, with D perhaps TRBD1 (6 bases). V was pared by 3 bases and J by 5 bases, with 13 bases between. Germline loops: CDR1 LNHNV, CDR2 YYDKDF (reference sequence). CDR3 size: 14 residues. The CDR3 protein is CATSSQGFGETQYF. CDR3 in DNA: TGTGCCACCAGCAGCCAGGGGTTCGGGGAGACCCAGTACTTC.

This chain joins TRBV30 and TRBJ2-7; D remains ambiguous. Germline assignment: CDR1 GTSNPN and CDR2 SVGIG (reference sequence). The CDR3 is made up of 11 amino acids. V shed 5 bases and J shed 0 bases, with 5 bases lying between them. In DNA, the CDR3 is TGTGCCTGGGGCAGCTCCTACGAGCAGTACGTC. Encoded protein: CAWGSSYEQYV.

The genes are TRBV15 and TRBJ2-2, with D unclear. This CDR3 has 13 residues. V gave up 0 bases and J gave up 6 bases, with 5 bases separating them. From germline, CDR1 is LNHNV and CDR2 YYDKDF (reference sequence). In DNA, the CDR3 is TGTGCCACCAGCAGAGATCGGGCCGGGGAGCTGTTTTTT. Translating it yields CATSRDRAGELFF.

This clonotype was observed a handful of times. The chain uses TRBV28 and TRBJ2-7; D may correspond to TRBD1 or TRBD2 (5 bases each). The V end lost 2 bases, the J end lost 0 bases, and 11 bases lay between the germline ends. Germline V CDR1 and CDR2: MDHEN, SYDVKM. This CDR3 region has 15 residues. The CDR3 region has the DNA TGTGCCAGCAGTTTACTGGCAGGGAGCTCCTACGAGCAGTACTTC. This gives the protein CASSLLAGSSYEQYF.

The chain recombines TRBV20-1 with TRBJ2-7; D might be TRBD1 (6 bases). From germline, CDR1 is DFQATT and CDR2 SNEGSKA (reference sequence). The V end was cut by 3 bases, the J end by 0 bases, with 15 bases between. The CDR3 totals 15 residues. DNA for the CDR3: TGCAGTGCTAGTTCCAGGGGCAAGAGCTCCTACGAGCAGTACTTC. Residues: CSASSRGKSSYEQYF.

This clonotype showed up just a few times. V usage is TRBV6-5 and J usage is TRBJ1-5; TRBD1 agrees at 7 bases. The ends lost 0 bases at V and 6 bases at J; junction bases unmatched: 8. CDR3 length equals 16 residues. CDR1 and CDR2 from the germline V gene are MNHEY and SVGAGI. The chain's CDR3 is CASSYSGTESGQPQHF. The DNA of the CDR3 is TGTGCCAGCAGTTACTCTGGGACAGAGTCAGGTCAGCCCCAGCATTTT.

This clonotype was seen more than once but under ten times. The chain is built from TRBV9 and TRBJ1-2; D is unresolved. Germline CDR1 and CDR2: SGDLS and YYNGEE. V lost 0 bases and J lost 8, with 17 bases in between. The CDR3 is made up of 15 amino acids. In DNA, the CDR3 is TGTGCCAGCAGCGTAGCTGATGAGGGCTCCTGGGGCTACACCTTC. Translated, it gives CASSVADEGSWGYTF.

J is TRBJ2-7 and V is TRBV7-2; 7 bases fit TRBD2. The CDR3 sequence is 13 residues long. Germline CDR1 SGHTA, CDR2 FQGNSA. J was trimmed by 4 bases and V by 5 bases; bases with no gene match: 5. CDR3 region: CASSISGYYEQYV. The DNA for the CDR3 is TGTGCCAGCAGCATTAGCGGGTATTACGAGCAGTACGTC.

This clonotype was seen more than once but under ten times. The chain uses TRBV20-1 and TRBJ1-5, with D possibly TRBD1 on 5 matching bases. Between the trimmed V and J ends, which lost 1 base and 3 bases, there was a span of 10 bases. This CDR3 contains 14 residues. The germline V gene encodes CDR1 DFQATT and CDR2 SNEGSKA (reference sequence). The CDR3 DNA follows: TGCAGTGCTAGAGTAGGGACCCACAATCAGCCCCAGCATTTT. Its protein product is CSARVGTHNQPQHF.

The rearrangement joins TRBV10-1 to TRBJ2-7, with 9 bases matching TRBD2. This CDR3 is 16 amino acids long. Per the germline V gene, CDR1 is WNHNN and CDR2 is SYGVQD (reference sequence). The ends lost 1 base at V and 3 bases at J; junction bases unmatched: 7. Here the CDR3 reads CASSEWASGTLYEQYV. In DNA form, the CDR3 reads TGCGCCAGCAGTGAGTGGGCTAGCGGGACCCTCTACGAGCAGTACGTC.

The rearrangement joins TRBV2 to TRBJ1-2; weak D call: TRBD1 (6 bases). Deletions cut 6 bases from V and 4 bases from J, with 12 bases between. CDR1 and CDR2 (germline): SNHLY, FYNNEI. The CDR3 has 13 residues. The CDR3 nucleotides read TGTGCCAGCAGCGGAGGGGGAGGCTATGGCTACACCTTC. It yields the protein CASSGGGGYGYTF.

A single count supports this clonotype. The J gene is TRBJ2-1, the V gene TRBV11-2; D gene uncertain. The germline V gene encodes CDR1 SGHAT and CDR2 FQNNGV. V was pared by 1 base and J by 5 bases, with 27 bases between. There are 20 residues in the CDR3. Here the CDR3 DNA reads TGTGCCAGCAGCTTAGGTCTCGAACTGGAGCGATTTAGTTATGACAATGAGCAGTTCTTC. It is translated as CASSLGLELERFSYDNEQFF. The full variable domain, rest sourced from reference TRBV11-2 and TRBJ2-1, is EAGVAQSPRYKIIEKRQSVAFWCNPISGHATLYWYQQILGQGPKLLIQFQNNGVVDDSQLPKDRFSAERLKGVDSTLKIQPAKLEDSAVYLCASSLGLELERFSYDNEQFFGPGTRLTVL.

The V and J genes are TRBV4-2 and TRBJ1-2, with D possibly being TRBD1 (6 bases). CDR3 length: 15 residues. CDR1 and CDR2 from the germline V gene are LGHNA and YNFKEQ. Trimming took off 4 bases at V and 1 base at J, with 13 bases between the two ends. The CDR3 is CASSLHGGGNYGYTF. The CDR3 DNA follows: TGTGCCAGCAGCCTTCACGGAGGGGGTAACTATGGCTACACCTTC.

This clonotype was counted between two and nine times. V usage is TRBV9 and J usage is TRBJ2-2; TRBD1 might be the D (5 bases). The germline gives CDR1 SGDLS, CDR2 YYNGEE. CDR3 length: 16 amino acids. Trimming removed 0 bases from V and 5 bases from J, with 14 bases in between. CDR3 in DNA: TGTGCCAGCAGCGTAGGCCGGGCAGGGCCAACCGGGGAGCTGTTTTTT. Amino acids: CASSVGRAGPTGELFF.

V usage is TRBV12-3 or TRBV12-4 and J usage is TRBJ1-3, with TRBD1 as a possible D gene (5 bases). Between the trimmed V and J ends, which lost 4 bases and 2 bases, there was a span of 24 bases. This CDR3 has 19 amino acids. CDR3: CASSYPSGFAGVTGNTIYF. As DNA, the CDR3 is TGTGCCAGCAGTTACCCAAGCGGGTTCGCGGGGGTAACTGGAAACACCATATATTTT.

The rearrangement joins TRBV5-6 to TRBJ2-5, with D perhaps being TRBD1 or TRBD2 (5 bases each). The germline V gene has CDR1 SGHDT and CDR2 YYEEEE. V lost 4 bases and J lost 4, with 20 bases in between. This CDR3 contains 16 residues. The CDR3 sequence: CASSLLGGDLGETQYF. The CDR3 DNA is TGTGCCAGCAGCCTCCTTGGTGGGGACCTTGGAGAGACCCAGTACTTC. The whole variable domain, remainder taken from reference TRBV5-6 and TRBJ2-5, is DAGVTQSPTHLIKTRGQQVTLRCSPKSGHDTVSWYQQALGQGPQFIFQYYEEEERQRGNFPDRFSGHQFPNYSSELNVNALLLGDSALYLCASSLLGGDLGETQYFGPGTRLLVL.

The sample holds a few counts of this clonotype. V and J are TRBV7-2 and TRBJ1-3; D remains unclear. The V end lost 1 base, the J end lost 4 bases, and 11 bases lay between the germline ends. The CDR3 spans 15 residues. Germline CDR1 is SGHTA and CDR2 is FQGNSA. The CDR3: CASSLVRLPGNTIYF. In nucleotides, the CDR3 is TGTGCCAGCAGCTTAGTTAGGTTACCGGGAAACACCATATATTTT. Supplemented by reference TRBV7-2 and TRBJ1-3, the full variable domain reads GAGVSQSPSNKVTEKGKDVELRCDPISGHTALYWYRQSLGQGLEFLIYFQGNSAPDKSGLPSDRFSAERTGGSVSTLTIQRTQQEDSAVYLCASSLVRLPGNTIYFGEGSWLTVV.

J is TRBJ1-2 and V is TRBV29-1; 9 bases agree with TRBD1. There are 16 residues in the CDR3. Trimming cost V 5 bases and J 6 bases; bases outside gene matches: 16. CDR1 is SQVTM and CDR2 is ANQGSEA in the germline V gene. The CDR3 DNA sequence: TGCAGCGTTAATCCGGGACAGGGTTTAATGAGGAATGGCTACACCTTC. Protein sequence: CSVNPGQGLMRNGYTF.

This clonotype occurred a few times. This rearrangement joins TRBV7-6 to TRBJ1-1; maybe TRBD1 (6 bases). This CDR3 has 14 residues. Trimming took off 5 bases at V and 0 bases at J, with 10 bases between the two ends. Germline V gene lookup returns CDR1 SGHVS and CDR2 FNYEAQ. CDR3 protein: CASSPGDLNTEAFF. The CDR3 nucleotides are TGTGCCAGCAGCCCAGGGGATCTGAACACTGAAGCTTTCTTT.

CDR3 nucleotide sequence: TGCAGTGCAGGGCCCCGGCCGGGACCTACTAGCACAGATACGCAGTATTTT. Translating it yields CSAGPRPGPTSTDTQYF. The chain joins TRBV20-1 to TRBJ2-3; D possibly uses TRBD1 or TRBD2 (5 bases each). V lost 6 bases, J lost 0 bases, and 22 bases lay in between. CDR3 size: 17 residues. CDR1 is DFQATT, CDR2 SNEGSKA, per germline (reference sequence).

V is TRBV7-2 and J is TRBJ2-3; D is uncertain. This CDR3 is 13 amino acids long. Trimming removed 3 bases from V and 5 bases from J, with 9 bases in between. Germline loops: CDR1 SGHTA, CDR2 FQGNSA. The DNA for the CDR3 is TGTGCCAGCAGCTTTTCAGGTCAAGATACGCAGTATTTT. This sequence encodes CASSFSGQDTQYF.

The V call is TRBV4-2, the J call TRBJ2-6; D remains unclear. CDR1 and CDR2 from the germline V gene are LGHNA and YNFKEQ. This CDR3 region has 14 residues. Trimming left V 0 bases short and J 2 bases short, with 2 bases between. CDR3 bases: TGTGCCAGCAGCCAAGACCCTGGGGCCAACGTCCTGACTTTC. Translated: CASSQDPGANVLTF.

This clonotype was recorded a few times. This chain joins TRBV12-3 or TRBV12-4 and TRBJ2-2; TRBD1 is a possible D gene (6 bases). The CDR3 extends over 14 amino acids. Trimming removed 6 bases at V and 4 bases at J, with 12 bases between. CDR3: CASSLLQGTGELFF. DNA of the CDR3: TGTGCCAGCAGCTTATTACAGGGCACCGGGGAGCTGTTTTTT.

The rearrangement links TRBV5-4 to TRBJ2-1, with D tentatively TRBD2 (5 bases). The V end lost 3 bases, the J end lost 0 bases, and 13 bases lay between the germline ends. This CDR3 is 16 amino acids long. The germline gives CDR1 SGHNT, CDR2 YYREEE (reference sequence). Here the CDR3 DNA reads TGTGCCAGCAGCTGGGCCGTGGGGAGCTCCTACAATGAGCAGTTCTTC. Protein sequence: CASSWAVGSSYNEQFF.

This clonotype was detected a few times. CDR3 nucleotides: TGTGCCAGCAGCCTAAGTACTAGCGGGAACAATGAGCAGTTCTTC. Encoded protein: CASSLSTSGNNEQFF. This chain uses TRBV9 with TRBJ2-1, with TRBD2 identical over 10 bases. Trimming took 4 bases from V and 5 from J; bases not matched to a gene: 6. This CDR3 is built from 15 residues. Germline V CDR1 and CDR2: SGDLS, YYNGEE.

The rearrangement uses TRBV7-9 and TRBJ1-6; unclear D gene. V was clipped by 6 bases and J by 3 bases, with 18 bases between them. CDR1 is SEHNR and CDR2 is FQNEAQ in the germline V gene (reference sequence). The CDR3 is made up of 17 amino acids. CDR3 DNA sequence: TGTGCCAGCAGTCTAAGGGCGGCCTCGCTCTATAATTCACCCCTCCACTTT. Translating it yields CASSLRAASLYNSPLHF.

The V gene is TRBV7-9, the J gene TRBJ2-5; D ambiguous. Germline CDR1 SEHNR, CDR2 FQNEAQ (reference sequence). V lost 1 base and J lost 5, with 11 bases in between. There are 14 residues in the CDR3. The CDR3 protein is CASSLGDEEETQYF. The CDR3 coding sequence is TGTGCCAGCAGCTTAGGGGATGAGGAGGAGACCCAGTACTTC.

This clonotype was counted ten times or more. The CDR3 DNA sequence: TGTGCCAGCAGCAAGGCGGACGGCTCCTACGAGCAGTACTTC. Translating it yields CASSKADGSYEQYF. The V gene is TRBV6-1, the J gene TRBJ2-7; D gene uncertain. This CDR3 comprises 14 residues. The V gene lost 6 bases and the J gene lost 0 bases, with 12 bases spanning the gap. CDR1 and CDR2 (germline): MNHNS, SASEGT.